The sequence of this TCR beta chain was determined in a study of cytomegalovirus exposure and HLA in healthy donors. V was shortened by 1 base and J by 0 bases, with 9 bases between the two germline ends. Germline V gene data show CDR1 as MGHRA and CDR2 as YSYEKL. This CDR3 has 15 residues. The PCR used 60 Vbeta and 13 Jbeta primers. TCRdb keeps only in-frame clones here, not all; method: immunoSEQ multiplex PCR. The sample lists hundreds of thousands of clones, over 65% occurring once. Notes on the study in general: Some public TCRs appeared in many individuals, while most sequences were rare. Altogether, 160 or so TCR beta chains were recorded as cytomegalovirus-associated. Common viral pathogens (according to a later analysis) appeared linked to several of the most significant clusters.

This clone was seen only once. Its target is not known. Sequenced input: PBMCs. The V call is TRBV4-1, the J call TRBJ1-2; D remains unclear. The source is a man aged 40-49 years in good health and CMV-seronegative. The CDR3 nucleotides are TGCGCCAGCAGCCAAGGCCCGGGGTCTAACTATGGCTACACCTTC. Its protein is CASSQGPGSNYGYTF.